This TCR beta chain is drawn from a study of cytomegalovirus exposure and HLA in healthy donors. The overall study: As an earlier analysis found, 180 million or so T cells yielded fewer than 130 million unique TCR beta sequences.

13 Jbeta primers and 60 Vbeta primers were used for the PCR. TCRdb keeps only in-frame clones here, not all; method: immunoSEQ multiplex PCR. The data contain about 67,000 clones, about 65% of them seen just once; the ten biggest clones take up roughly 2.1%. Study-wide results and limits: Most sequenced TCRs were rare (though some public TCRs occurred in many donors).

On this clone itself: Its antigen is not identified.

The V and J ends lost 0 bases and 4 bases respectively, with 12 bases between them. CDR1 and CDR2 (germline): MDHEN, SYDVKM. The length of the CDR3 is 15 residues. The TCR was taken from a woman younger than 45 in good health and CMV-seronegative. The source material was PBMCs. The chain is built from TRBV28 and TRBJ2-5, with a possible D match to TRBD1 (6 bases). The DNA of the CDR3 is TGTGCCAGCAGTTTATGGGACAGCCCTCGAGAGACCCAGTACTTC. Residues: CASSLWDSPRETQYF.